Presented here are 5 T cell receptor beta chains from one specimen sequenced in a study of T cell responses to AZD1222 COVID-19 vaccine. Repertoires were generated with immunoSEQ multiplex PCR, while TCRdb's copy carries only in-frame clones and drops some. The table records about 210,000 clones, around 94% of them present only once. The material sequenced was peripheral blood, taken 28 days after the second dose of the MenACWY control vaccine. The receptors originated from an adult who received the MenACWY meningococcal vaccine as a control.

The chain combines TRBV10-3 with TRBJ1-2; perhaps TRBD1 as D (5 bases). Trimming pared 4 bases from V and 5 bases from J, leaving 14 bases between. The germline V gene has CDR1 ENHRY and CDR2 SYGVKD. This CDR3 has 14 residues. The CDR3 sequence: CAISVIGEGYGYTF. The CDR3 bases are TGTGCCATCAGTGTCATCGGGGAGGGGTATGGCTACACCTTC.

The rearrangement links TRBV7-3 to TRBJ2-2, with 8 positions matching TRBD1. The CDR3 has 14 amino acids. With V trimmed by 5 bases and J by 4 bases, 3 bases remained unmatched. Germline assignment: CDR1 SGHTA and CDR2 FQGTGA. The DNA of the CDR3 is TGTGCCAGCAGCGAACAGGGGGTCACCGGGGAGCTGTTTTTT. This gives the protein CASSEQGVTGELFF. The variable domain in full, completed from reference TRBV7-3 and TRBJ2-2, reads GAGVSQTPSNKVTEKGKYVELRCDPISGHTALYWYRQSLGQGPEFLIYFQGTGAADDSGLPNDRFFAVRPEGSVSTLKIQRTERGDSAVYLCASSEQGVTGELFFGEGSRLTVL.

The chain couples TRBV29-1 to TRBJ2-7; 7 nucleotides line up with TRBD2. The CDR3 is 15 residues long. The germline V gene has CDR1 SQVTM and CDR2 ANQGSEA. V lost 6 bases and J lost 5; bases outside the gene matches: 16. CDR3 nucleotide sequence: TGCAGCGTCTTGGGGACCGGGACTAACTGGAACGAGCAGTACTTC. Its protein product is CSVLGTGTNWNEQYF.

This chain links TRBV11-3 with TRBJ2-1; TRBD1 matches 11 bases. With V trimmed by 2 bases and J by 4 bases, 7 bases remained unmatched. The germline CDR1 and CDR2 sequences are SGHNT and YENEEA. The CDR3 runs to 17 residues. CDR3 nucleotide sequence: TGTGCCAGCAGCTTACAGGCCGGGACAGGGGGATACAATGAGCAGTTCTTC. This encodes CASSLQAGTGGYNEQFF.

This rearrangement joins TRBV7-9 to TRBJ2-3, with 9 bases that match TRBD2. The junction had 10 bases not matched to a gene; V was cut back by 0 bases and J by 6 bases. CDR3 length: 17 amino acids. Germline V lookup: CDR1 SEHNR, CDR2 FQNEAQ (reference sequence). The CDR3 DNA sequence: TGTGCCAGCAGCTTAGCGGGGCCGCGGGGGGGCCGTGATACGCAGTATTTT. Its translation: CASSLAGPRGGRDTQYF. Together with reference TRBV7-9 and TRBJ2-3, the CDR3 gives the full variable domain: DTGVSQNPRHKITKRGQNVTFRCDPISEHNRLYWYRQTLGQGPEFLTYFQNEAQLEKSRLLSDRFSAERPKGSFSTLEIQRTEQGDSAMYLCASSLAGPRGGRDTQYFGPGTRLTVL.